The 10 T cell receptor beta chains below all came from one sample that was sequenced in a study of cytomegalovirus exposure and HLA in healthy donors (dated by TCRdb to 2015 to 2018). Libraries were prepared through the immunoSEQ multiplex PCR assay. The multiplex PCR relied on a mix of 60 forward primers for TCR Vbeta segments and 13 reverse primers for TCR Jbeta segments. TCRdb obtained this table from immuneACCESS and retained in-frame rearrangements with V and J assigned. These tables miss some clones; where compared with another copy, unresolved V genes account for less than half of the shortfall, and the remainder is unexplained. Across this sample there are fewer than 200,000 clones, with 80% seen only once. 1.3% of the sample goes to the ten largest clones. The sequencing sample was made of PBMCs. These receptors were obtained from a man younger than 45 in good health and CMV-seronegative.

By frequency in the sample, this clone is medium-sized. V and J are TRBV4-2 and TRBJ2-5; D is possibly TRBD2 (7 bases). Between the trimmed V and J ends, which lost 0 bases and 5 bases, there was a span of 19 bases. The CDR3 covers 17 residues. Germline assignment: CDR1 LGHNA and CDR2 YNFKEQ. The CDR3: CASSQDAGRGGLETQYF. In DNA, the CDR3 is TGTGCCAGCAGCCAAGATGCCGGTAGGGGGGGTTTGGAGACCCAGTACTTC.

The chain carries TRBV4-1 and TRBJ1-1; 11 bases map to TRBD1. In germline, CDR1 is MGHRA, CDR2 YSYEKL. V gave up 4 bases and J gave up 4 bases; unmatched junction bases: 8. This CDR3 has 16 amino acids. Written as DNA, the CDR3 is TGCGCCAGCAGCCCCGGACAGGGGGCTGTCGGCACTGAAGCTTTCTTT. It yields the protein CASSPGQGAVGTEAFF.

The chain uses TRBV15 and TRBJ1-2; D is ambiguous. The CDR3 sequence is 13 residues long. In germline, CDR1 is LNHNV, CDR2 YYDKDF (reference sequence). V gave up 0 bases and J gave up 4 bases, with 6 bases separating them. CDR3 residues: CATSRDRVYGYTF. Written as DNA, the CDR3 is TGTGCCACCAGCAGAGACCGTGTCTATGGCTACACCTTC.

The V call is TRBV14, the J call TRBJ1-4; the match to TRBD1 covers 9 bases. The CDR3 totals 15 residues. Germline CDR1 SGHDN, CDR2 FVKESK. V trimming: 3 bases; J trimming: 7 bases; junction bases outside the gene matches: 6. CDR3 nucleotides: TGTGCCAGCAGCCAGACAGGGGGGGCTGGTGAAAAACTGTTTTTT. Amino acids: CASSQTGGAGEKLFF.

The chain uses TRBV9 and TRBJ2-5; maybe TRBD1 (7 bases). The germline V gene has CDR1 SGDLS and CDR2 YYNGEE. Trimming left V 4 bases short and J 2 bases short, with 15 bases between. This CDR3 contains 15 residues. The CDR3: CASSPGGTKQETQYF. CDR3 DNA: TGTGCCAGCAGCCCAGGGGGGACAAAGCAAGAGACCCAGTACTTC.

The DNA of the CDR3 is TGTGCCAGTAGTACAGGTGAGCCCCAGCATTTT. This encodes CASSTGEPQHF. The V and J genes are TRBV19 and TRBJ1-5; D is undetermined. The germline gives CDR1 LNHDA, CDR2 SQIVND (reference sequence). The length of the CDR3 is 11 residues. Trimming took off 4 bases at V and 8 bases at J, with 6 bases between the two ends.

This chain connects TRBV7-2 to TRBJ2-7; the D gene is possibly TRBD1 (6 bases). The V end lost 5 bases, the J end lost 2 bases, and 13 bases lay between the germline ends. Germline values: CDR1 SGHTA, CDR2 FQGNSA. The CDR3 is made up of 14 amino acids. The CDR3 region has the DNA TGTGCCAGCAGCCTGACGAGGGGGACCTACGAGCAGTACTTC. Translation: CASSLTRGTYEQYF.

The chain links TRBV28 to TRBJ1-5; TRBD1 agrees at 7 bases. The CDR3 is 13 residues long. The ends lost 8 bases at V and 2 bases at J; junction bases unmatched: 3. Per germline, CDR1 MDHEN and CDR2 SYDVKM. The CDR3 nucleotides are TGTGCCAGCCGGGGGACAGGCAATCAGCCCCAGCATTTT. Encoded protein: CASRGTGNQPQHF.

The chain is built from TRBV2 and TRBJ2-7; TRBD1 matches 8 bases. Germline V gene sequence: CDR1 SNHLY, CDR2 FYNNEI. With V trimmed by 7 bases and J by 6 bases, 5 bases remained unmatched. The CDR3 loop spans 12 amino acids. The CDR3 region is CASTTGDVEQYF. The CDR3 bases are TGTGCCAGCACGACAGGGGACGTCGAGCAGTACTTC.

J is TRBJ1-4 and V is TRBV19; a possible D gene is TRBD1 (6 bases). The V end lost 6 bases, the J end lost 0 bases, and 11 bases lay between the germline ends. Germline assignment: CDR1 LNHDA and CDR2 SQIVND (reference sequence). The CDR3 is 15 residues long. The CDR3, as DNA: TGTGCCAGTAGCTCCGGGACAACAACTAATGAAAAACTGTTTTTT. Protein product: CASSSGTTTNEKLFF.